This TCR beta chain appears in the sequencing data of a study of circulating and synovial CD4+ cells in juvenile arthritis. Notes on this clone: Its cognate antigen is unknown.

Unmatched junction bases numbered 8, after V lost 5 bases and J lost 8 bases. There are 13 residues in the CDR3. Germline CDR1 reads SEHNR; CDR2 reads FQNEAQ (reference sequence). Profiling relied on immunoSEQ multiplex PCR, and the TCRdb table lists in-frame clones only, not all of them. This sample has over 30,000 clones, with around 96% found just once. Findings and caveats of the study: Compared with bulk blood, circulating pathogenic-like lymphocytes shared substantially more CDR3 sequences with synovial T cells.

The receptor comes from a human donor with juvenile idiopathic arthritis. This chain joins TRBV7-9 and TRBJ1-2; 7 bases line up with TRBD1. Sequencing used CD4+ T cells from blood. The CDR3 sequence is CASSGMGGQGYTF. The CDR3 region has the DNA TGTGCCAGCAGCGGGATGGGGGGACAGGGCTACACCTTC. Based on the CDR3 plus reference TRBV7-9 and TRBJ1-2, the full variable domain is DTGVSQNPRHKITKRGQNVTFRCDPISEHNRLYWYRQTLGQGPEFLTYFQNEAQLEKSRLLSDRFSAERPKGSFSTLEIQRTEQGDSAMYLCASSGMGGQGYTFGSGTRLTVV.